Each of the 2 T cell receptor beta chains below was sequenced from the same sample in a study of T cell repertoires in cytomegalovirus infection. These TCRs' antigens remain unknown. TCRdb called the reads again in MiXCR, with one record for every CDR3 protein. This sample carries approximately 310,000 distinct CDR3 sequences, roughly 25% of them seen once, and the ten largest clones take 10% to 15%. The specimen was cultured PBMCs, collected from culture after CMV antigen stimulation. Receptors originate from a human donor in good health (CMV status not recorded). Some clones in this sample may be carry-over from other donors' samples.

The rearrangement links TRBV18 to TRBJ2-5; D gene uncertain. V was clipped by 4 bases and J by 4 bases, with 10 bases between them. The CDR3 contains 13 residues. Germline values: CDR1 KGHSH, CDR2 LQKENI. The CDR3 sequence is CASSQQNLETQYF. For the CDR3, the DNA is TGTGCCAGCTCACAACAGAATTTAGAGACCCAGTACTTC.

The V and J genes are TRBV20-1 and TRBJ2-5; 11 bases are shared with TRBD2. The J segment lost 4 bases and the V segment lost 6 bases, leaving 7 bases of the junction unmatched. Germline CDR1 reads DFQATT; CDR2 reads SNEGSKA (reference sequence). The CDR3 loop spans 14 amino acids. For the CDR3, the DNA is TGCAGTGCGGTAGCGGGGGGGGGGAGAGAGACCCAGTACTTC. It encodes CSAVAGGGRETQYF.